This T cell receptor (beta chain) was profiled in a study of T cell responses to AZD1222 COVID-19 vaccine. Sequencing was performed with immunoSEQ multiplex PCR; in TCRdb, only in-frame clones are kept and a portion is missing. The table shows approximately 70,000 clones, with around 86% occurring only once. Study-level findings and limits: Rises in breadth and depth of Spike-specific TCRs came after two AZD1222 doses. Of spike-specific TCRs, nearly half reportedly target regions left unmutated in variants. There were mostly white British donors and more females than males, and clonal diversity was possibly underestimated.

The ends lost 3 bases at V and 1 base at J; junction bases unmatched: 10. From germline, CDR1 is GTSNPN and CDR2 SVGIG (reference sequence). This CDR3 comprises 16 residues. Points on this clone: Its specificity is not known.

The source material was peripheral blood, sampled on day 0 of AZD1222 vaccination. The rearrangement joins TRBV30 to TRBJ1-1, with 8 bases aligning to TRBD1. This TCR was recovered from an adult in good health. The CDR3 DNA reads as TGTGCCTGGAGAACTTTTAGGACAGGGAGGAACACTGAAGCTTTCTTT. It yields the protein CAWRTFRTGRNTEAFF.